These 18 T cell receptor beta chains came from one sample sequenced in a study of CD8+CD57+ T cells in acquired aplastic anemia. It was patients with CD8+CD57+ cell expansion by flow cytometry who were chosen for sequencing. Both TCR beta VDJ combination and CDR3 sequence profiling were carried out. Genomic DNA was the template for this profiling. TCRdb re-derived calls from the reads in MiXCR, one entry per CDR3 protein. The sample has 95,000 to 150,000 distinct CDR3 sequences, 45% to 60% seen once; the top ten hold roughly 28%. Sequencing input: sorted CD4+, CD8+, or CD8+CD57+ T cells (not recorded which) from PBMCs. These receptors came from a human donor with aplastic anemia.

This clonotype was observed a single time. V usage is TRBV10-3 and J usage is TRBJ2-2, with TRBD1 identical over 8 bases. V was clipped by 3 bases and J by 5 bases; unmatched bases: 11. The CDR3 covers 17 residues. In germline, CDR1 is ENHRY, CDR2 SYGVKD. This CDR3 is CAISDRGRGLDTGELFF. The CDR3 DNA follows: TGTGCCATCAGTGATCGGGGCAGGGGGCTTGATACCGGGGAGCTGTTTTTT.

This clonotype appeared a few times. CDR3 nucleotide sequence: TGTGCCAGCAGTTCTCGATTAGGGGAGACCCAGTACTTC. Translating gives CASSSRLGETQYF. The chain has TRBV2 and TRBJ2-5; D not resolved. Trimming pared 5 bases from V and 5 bases from J, leaving 12 bases between. The CDR3 runs to 13 residues. CDR1 and CDR2 from the germline V gene are SNHLY and FYNNEI.

This clonotype has more than one count but fewer than ten. CDR3 sequence (DNA): TGTGCCAGCAGCCCCGACAGTAACTATGGCTACACCTTC. Amino acid sequence: CASSPDSNYGYTF. The chain is built from TRBV7-8 and TRBJ1-2; tentative D call: TRBD1 (5 bases). The CDR3 has 13 amino acids. CDR1 is SGHVS and CDR2 is FQNEAQ in the germline V gene. V gave up 5 bases and J gave up 1 base, with 8 bases separating them.

This chain uses TRBV19 with TRBJ2-2; no clear D. The CDR3 extends over 15 amino acids. Trimming shortened V by 2 bases and J by 0 bases, and 7 bases separated the two germline ends. CDR1 is LNHDA and CDR2 is SQIVND in the germline V gene (reference sequence). The CDR3 loop is CASSIQPTNTGELFF. CDR3 DNA sequence: TGTGCCAGTAGTATACAGCCGACGAACACCGGGGAGCTGTTTTTT.

The chain links TRBV10-3 to TRBJ2-7; perhaps TRBD1 as D (7 bases). The germline V and J ends were trimmed by 3 bases and 2 bases, with 14 bases remaining between them. The CDR3 extends over 15 amino acids. Looked up from germline, CDR1 is ENHRY and CDR2 is SYGVKD. The CDR3 protein is CAISDFRGDTYEQYF. The CDR3 nucleotides are TGTGCCATCAGTGATTTCAGGGGGGACACCTACGAGCAGTACTTC.

The rearrangement links TRBV25-1 to TRBJ2-2; TRBD2 matches 10 bases. CDR1 is MGHDK and CDR2 is SYGVNS in the germline V gene. CDR3 length: 15 amino acids. J gave up 4 bases and V 5 bases, and 4 bases lay outside the gene matches. The CDR3 sequence is CASSSAGGVTGELFF. For the CDR3, the DNA is TGTGCCAGCAGTTCAGCGGGAGGGGTCACCGGGGAGCTGTTTTTT.

This clonotype was counted a few times. The chain carries TRBV7-3 and TRBJ2-2, with D perhaps TRBD2 (5 bases). CDR3 length: 16 residues. The V end lost 7 bases, the J end lost 0 bases, and 15 bases lay between the germline ends. Germline CDR1 reads SGHTA; CDR2 reads FQGTGA. CDR3 residues: CASIPGPDSNTGELFF. The CDR3 coding sequence is TGTGCCAGCATCCCTGGGCCGGACTCGAACACCGGGGAGCTGTTTTTT. The variable domain in full, with the rest retrieved from reference TRBV7-3 and TRBJ2-2, is GAGVSQTPSNKVTEKGKYVELRCDPISGHTALYWYRQSLGQGPEFLIYFQGTGAADDSGLPNDRFFAVRPEGSVSTLKIQRTERGDSAVYLCASIPGPDSNTGELFFGEGSRLTVL.

Many counts were recorded for this clonotype. V is TRBV20-1 and J is TRBJ2-7; D may be TRBD2 (6 bases). The germline V and J ends were trimmed by 0 bases and 4 bases, with 10 bases remaining between them. This CDR3 has 13 residues. CDR1 is DFQATT and CDR2 is SNEGSKA in the germline V gene (reference sequence). The CDR3 DNA reads as TGCAGTGCTAGAGAGACTGGGAGGTACGAGCAGTACTTC. This translates into CSARETGRYEQYF.

The V call is TRBV20-1, the J call TRBJ2-2, with D unclear. CDR3 length: 12 residues. CDR1 DFQATT and CDR2 SNEGSKA come from the germline V gene (reference sequence). Trimming pared 7 bases from V and 2 bases from J, leaving 8 bases between. For the CDR3, the DNA is TGCAGTGTTGGTGGAAACACCGGGGAGCTGTTTTTT. This codes for CSVGGNTGELFF.

A word on this clonotype: A junction end diverges from the germline sequence, so it may reflect a read error. V is TRBV15 and J is TRBJ1-2; maybe TRBD1 (5 bases). The germline CDR1 and CDR2 sequences are LNHNV and YYDKDF (reference sequence). The CDR3 is 14 residues long. The CDR3 is CASSYSTRGGGCTF. Here the CDR3 DNA reads TGTGCCAGCAGTTACTCGACAAGGGGTGGTGGCTGCACCTTC.

This chain connects TRBV6-1 to TRBJ1-6; D is unresolved. Trimming pared 4 bases from V and 6 bases from J, leaving 4 bases between. Germline V lookup: CDR1 MNHNS, CDR2 SASEGT. The CDR3 runs 12 residues. CDR3 sequence: CASSGRNSPLHF. The CDR3 coding sequence is TGTGCCAGCAGTGGGCGTAATTCACCCCTCCACTTT.

The chain uses TRBV20-1 and TRBJ2-5; 9 positions agree with TRBD2. Judging by the DNA end, TRBJ2-1 fits better; the J call may be wrong. CDR1 and CDR2 (germline): DFQATT, SNEGSKA (reference sequence). The CDR3 totals 13 residues. CDR3: CSASLLAGYEQFF. As DNA, the CDR3 is TGCAGTGCTAGTCTACTAGCGGGCTATGAGCAGTTCTTC.

This clonotype has at least ten counts. This chain links TRBV20-1 with TRBJ2-5, with D perhaps matching TRBD1 (6 bases). The V gene's germline CDR1 is DFQATT and CDR2 SNEGSKA (reference sequence). Trimming took 1 base from V and 4 from J, leaving 19 bases between them. The CDR3 runs to 16 residues. In DNA form, the CDR3 reads TGCAGTGCTAGAGGGGTTTTCAGGGGAGAATCAGAGACCCAGTACTTC. Encoded protein: CSARGVFRGESETQYF.

The V call is TRBV20-1, the J call TRBJ2-3, with 12 bases fitting TRBD2. With 5 bases clipped from V and 5 bases from J, the junction kept 5 bases outside the gene matches. CDR1 is DFQATT, CDR2 SNEGSKA, per germline (reference sequence). This CDR3 has 14 amino acids. The CDR3 sequence: CSAALAGGGDTQYF. The CDR3 DNA follows: TGCAGTGCTGCACTAGCGGGAGGCGGAGATACGCAGTATTTT.

This rearrangement joins TRBV29-1 to TRBJ1-5, with 8 positions matching TRBD1. CDR3 length: 13 residues. The V segment lost 5 bases and the J segment 7 bases; nucleotides outside the gene matches: 7. CDR1 and CDR2 from the germline V gene are SQVTM and ANQGSEA. This chain's CDR3 is CSVSQGARQPQHF. CDR3 bases: TGCAGCGTTTCTCAGGGGGCCAGGCAGCCCCAGCATTTT.

This chain connects TRBV29-1 to TRBJ2-7; the match to TRBD2 covers 7 bases. The V gene's germline CDR1 is SQVTM and CDR2 ANQGSEA. CDR3 length equals 15 residues. The V segment lost 6 bases and the J segment 2 bases; nucleotides outside the gene matches: 13. For the CDR3, the DNA is TGCAGCGTAGGACCGCAGGGAGGGCAAACCTACGAGCAGTACTTC. Translated: CSVGPQGGQTYEQYF.

J is TRBJ1-5 and V is TRBV12-3 or TRBV12-4; 10 nucleotides align to TRBD1. Trimming took 5 bases from V and 6 from J; bases not matched to a gene: 7. The CDR3 extends over 15 amino acids. This chain's CDR3 is CASSPQTGGSQPQHF. For the CDR3, the DNA is TGTGCCAGCAGTCCCCAGACAGGGGGCTCTCAGCCCCAGCATTTT.

This clonotype has only one observation. One end of the junction varies from germline; a read error may be responsible. V and J are TRBV7-6 and TRBJ2-7; D gene ambiguous. The CDR3 is made up of 16 amino acids. Germline V lookup: CDR1 SGHVS, CDR2 FNYEAQ. The DNA of the CDR3 is TGTGCCGGCAGCCCCTTTCGTGCAGACCCAGCCCGCGAGCAGTACTTC. It yields the protein CAGSPFRADPAREQYF.